Below, one T cell receptor beta chain is given with its context. The antigen remains undetermined. The source of the sample is a study of T cell responses to AZD1222 COVID-19 vaccine. Study context: Pooled together were second doses at about 4 or about 12 weeks.

General study points: Nearly half of spike-specific TCRs reportedly target unmutated variant regions. Spike regions recognized by vaccine-associated CD4 TCRs spanned the protein, led by 160-218 and 743-854.

The table came from immunoSEQ multiplex PCR; TCRdb's copy has only in-frame clones and leaves some out. Altogether nearly 110,000 clones are present, around 92% being singletons, with the ten largest covering around 6.7%. The source is an adult in good health. The sample here was peripheral blood, taken on day 0 of AZD1222 vaccination.

The CDR3 region is CASSLGSGEPGEQYF. CDR3 nucleotide sequence: TGTGCCAGCAGCTTAGGGAGTGGGGAGCCGGGGGAGCAGTACTTC. The chain recombines TRBV7-2 with TRBJ2-7; possibly TRBD2 for D (5 bases). Looked up from germline, CDR1 is SGHTA and CDR2 is FQGNSA. This CDR3 contains 15 residues. Between the trimmed V and J ends, which lost 1 base and 7 bases, there was a span of 17 bases.